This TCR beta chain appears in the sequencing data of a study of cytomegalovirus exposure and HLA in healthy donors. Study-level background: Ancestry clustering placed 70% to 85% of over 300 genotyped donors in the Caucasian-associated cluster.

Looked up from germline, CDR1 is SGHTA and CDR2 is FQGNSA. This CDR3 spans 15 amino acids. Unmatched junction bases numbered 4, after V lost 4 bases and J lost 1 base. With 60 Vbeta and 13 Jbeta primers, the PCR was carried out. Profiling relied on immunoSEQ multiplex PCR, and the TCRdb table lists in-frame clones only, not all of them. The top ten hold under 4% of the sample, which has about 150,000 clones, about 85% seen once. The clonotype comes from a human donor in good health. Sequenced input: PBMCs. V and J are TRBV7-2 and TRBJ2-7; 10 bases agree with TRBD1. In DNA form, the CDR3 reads TGTGCCAGCAGCTCCGGGACAGGGGCATCCTACGAGCAGTACTTC. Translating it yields CASSSGTGASYEQYF. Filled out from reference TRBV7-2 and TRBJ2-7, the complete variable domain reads GAGVSQSPSNKVTEKGKDVELRCDPISGHTALYWYRQSLGQGLEFLIYFQGNSAPDKSGLPSDRFSAERTGGSVSTLTIQRTQQEDSAVYLCASSSGTGASYEQYFGPGTRLTVT.